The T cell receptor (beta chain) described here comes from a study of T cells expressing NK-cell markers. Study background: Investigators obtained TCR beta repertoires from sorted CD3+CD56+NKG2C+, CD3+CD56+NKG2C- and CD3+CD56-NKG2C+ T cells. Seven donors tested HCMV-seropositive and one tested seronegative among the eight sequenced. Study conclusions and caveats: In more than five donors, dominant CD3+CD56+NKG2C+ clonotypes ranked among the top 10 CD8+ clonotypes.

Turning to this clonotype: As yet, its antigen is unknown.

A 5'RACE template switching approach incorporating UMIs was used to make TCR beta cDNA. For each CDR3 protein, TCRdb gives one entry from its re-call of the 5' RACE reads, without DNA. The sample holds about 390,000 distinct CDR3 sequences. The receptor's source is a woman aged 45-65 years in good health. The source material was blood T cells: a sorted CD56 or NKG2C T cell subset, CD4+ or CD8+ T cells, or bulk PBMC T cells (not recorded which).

The CDR3 sequence is CASSLAQTRGMNTEAFF. The chain employs TRBV5-1 and TRBJ1-1; TCRdb's assignment of TRBD1 cannot be checked, as there is no DNA. CDR3 length: 17 amino acids. The germline V gene has CDR1 SGHRS and CDR2 YFSETQ. Variable domain in full (rest from reference TRBV5-1 and TRBJ1-1): KAGVTQTPRYLIKTRGQQVTLSCSPISGHRSVSWYQQTPGQGLQFLFEYFSETQRNKGNFPGRFSGRQFSNSRSEMNVSTLELGDSALYLCASSLAQTRGMNTEAFFGQGTRLTVV.